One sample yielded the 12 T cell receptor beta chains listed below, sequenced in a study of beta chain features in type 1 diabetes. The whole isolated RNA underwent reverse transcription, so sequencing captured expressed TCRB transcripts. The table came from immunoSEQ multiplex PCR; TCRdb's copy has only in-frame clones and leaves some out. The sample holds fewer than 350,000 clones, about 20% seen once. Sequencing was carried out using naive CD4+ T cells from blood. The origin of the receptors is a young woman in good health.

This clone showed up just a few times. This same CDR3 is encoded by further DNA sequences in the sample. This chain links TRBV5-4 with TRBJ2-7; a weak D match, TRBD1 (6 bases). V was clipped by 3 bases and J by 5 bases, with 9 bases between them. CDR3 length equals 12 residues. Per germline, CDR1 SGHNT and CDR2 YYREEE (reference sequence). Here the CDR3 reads CASSSTGNEQYF. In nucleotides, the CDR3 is TGTGCCAGCAGCTCTACAGGGAACGAGCAGTACTTC.

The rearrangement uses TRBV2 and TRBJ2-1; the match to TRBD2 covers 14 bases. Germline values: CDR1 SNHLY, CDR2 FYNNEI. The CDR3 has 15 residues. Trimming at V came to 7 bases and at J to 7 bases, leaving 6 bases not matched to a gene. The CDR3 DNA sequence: TGTGCCAGCACCTCGGGACTAGCGGGAGTTAATGAGCAGTTCTTC. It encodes CASTSGLAGVNEQFF.

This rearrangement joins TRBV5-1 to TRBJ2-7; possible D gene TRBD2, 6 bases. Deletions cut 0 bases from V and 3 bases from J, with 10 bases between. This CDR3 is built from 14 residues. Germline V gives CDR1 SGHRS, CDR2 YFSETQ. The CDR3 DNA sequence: TGCGCCAGCAGCTTGGCCGGGAGAGACTACGAGCAGTACTTC. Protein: CASSLAGRDYEQYF.

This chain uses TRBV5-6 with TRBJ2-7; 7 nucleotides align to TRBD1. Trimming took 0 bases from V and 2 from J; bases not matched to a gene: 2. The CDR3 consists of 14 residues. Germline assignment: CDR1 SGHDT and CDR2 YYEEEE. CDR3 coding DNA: TGTGCCAGCAGCTTGGGACAGGGACCCTACGAGCAGTACTTC. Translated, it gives CASSLGQGPYEQYF.

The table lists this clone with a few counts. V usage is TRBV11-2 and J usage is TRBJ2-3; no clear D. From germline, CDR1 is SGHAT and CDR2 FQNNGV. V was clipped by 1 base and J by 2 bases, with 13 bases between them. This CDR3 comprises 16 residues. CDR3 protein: CASSLGLPFLTDTQYF. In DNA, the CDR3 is TGTGCCAGCAGCTTAGGACTGCCTTTCCTCACAGATACGCAGTATTTT.

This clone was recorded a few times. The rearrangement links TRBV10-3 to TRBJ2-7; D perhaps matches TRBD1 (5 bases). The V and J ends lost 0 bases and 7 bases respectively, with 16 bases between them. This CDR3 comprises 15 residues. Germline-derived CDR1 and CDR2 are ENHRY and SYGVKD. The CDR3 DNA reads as TGTGCCATCAGTGAGTCGCGGTCTGGGGCTGGGGAGCAGTACTTC. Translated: CAISESRSGAGEQYF.

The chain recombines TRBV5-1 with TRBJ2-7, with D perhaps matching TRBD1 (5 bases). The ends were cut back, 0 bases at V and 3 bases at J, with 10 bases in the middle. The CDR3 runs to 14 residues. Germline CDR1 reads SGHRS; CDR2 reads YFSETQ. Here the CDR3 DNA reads TGCGCCAGCAGCTTGGTGGACATCAACTACGAGCAGTACTTC. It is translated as CASSLVDINYEQYF.

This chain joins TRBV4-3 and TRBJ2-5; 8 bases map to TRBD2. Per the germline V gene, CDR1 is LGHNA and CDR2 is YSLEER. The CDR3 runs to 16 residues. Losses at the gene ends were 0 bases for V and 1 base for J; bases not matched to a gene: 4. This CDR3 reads CASSQELAGGQETQYF. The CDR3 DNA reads TGCGCCAGCAGCCAAGAGTTGGCGGGGGGCCAAGAGACCCAGTACTTC.

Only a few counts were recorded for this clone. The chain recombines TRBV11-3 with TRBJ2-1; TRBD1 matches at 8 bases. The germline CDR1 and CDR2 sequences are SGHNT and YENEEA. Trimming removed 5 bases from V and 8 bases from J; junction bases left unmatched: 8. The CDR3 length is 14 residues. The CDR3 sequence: CASSLHRGNDEQFF. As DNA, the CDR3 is TGTGCCAGCAGCCTCCACAGGGGGAATGATGAGCAGTTCTTC.

Here the CDR3 reads CASSPRNRDEQYF. CDR3 bases: TGTGCCAGTAGTCCCAGGAACAGGGACGAGCAGTACTTC. J is TRBJ2-7 and V is TRBV19, with D possibly matching TRBD1 (6 bases). The CDR3 sequence is 13 residues long. CDR1 is LNHDA and CDR2 is SQIVND in the germline V gene (reference sequence). V was trimmed by 5 bases and J by 5 bases, leaving 13 bases between them.

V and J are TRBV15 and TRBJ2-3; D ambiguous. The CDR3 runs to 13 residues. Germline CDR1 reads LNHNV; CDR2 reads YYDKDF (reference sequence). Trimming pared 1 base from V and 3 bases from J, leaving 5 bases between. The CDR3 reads CATSRGHTDTQYF. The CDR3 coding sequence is TGTGCCACCAGCAGAGGTCATACAGATACGCAGTATTTT.

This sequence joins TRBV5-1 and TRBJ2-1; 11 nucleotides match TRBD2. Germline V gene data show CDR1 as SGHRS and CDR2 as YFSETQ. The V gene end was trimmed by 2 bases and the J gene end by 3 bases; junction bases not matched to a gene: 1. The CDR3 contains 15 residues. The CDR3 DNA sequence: TGCGCCAGCAGCTTACTAGCGGGAGACTACAATGAGCAGTTCTTC. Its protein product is CASSLLAGDYNEQFF.